This T cell receptor beta chain was identified during a study of shared clonotypes between healthy human individuals. Findings and limits, study-wide: Even with large depth, rarefaction showed that sorted-subset sequencing was incomplete. Sharing across four donors was seen in roughly 5% of naive CD4 clonotypes. Naive subsets usually exceeded memory subsets in estimated richness.

TCRdb keeps only in-frame clones here, not all; method: immunoSEQ multiplex PCR. The top ten clones hold approximately 1.5% of a sample with about 980,000 clones, over 60% of them seen once. Points on this clone: Its antigen remains unknown.

Trimming stripped 0 bases from V and 3 bases from J, with 12 bases between. From germline, CDR1 is MGHRA and CDR2 YSYEKL. The CDR3 loop spans 15 amino acids. Sequenced sample: memory CD4+ T cells sorted from blood. As to subset: CD45RA-negative fraction. The origin of this receptor is a man aged 18 to 29 in good health. This sequence joins TRBV4-1 and TRBJ2-7; no firm D call. The CDR3 nucleotides are TGCGCCAGCAGCCAAGAGGCTGTCCCCCACTACGAGCAGTACTTC. It codes for CASSQEAVPHYEQYF.